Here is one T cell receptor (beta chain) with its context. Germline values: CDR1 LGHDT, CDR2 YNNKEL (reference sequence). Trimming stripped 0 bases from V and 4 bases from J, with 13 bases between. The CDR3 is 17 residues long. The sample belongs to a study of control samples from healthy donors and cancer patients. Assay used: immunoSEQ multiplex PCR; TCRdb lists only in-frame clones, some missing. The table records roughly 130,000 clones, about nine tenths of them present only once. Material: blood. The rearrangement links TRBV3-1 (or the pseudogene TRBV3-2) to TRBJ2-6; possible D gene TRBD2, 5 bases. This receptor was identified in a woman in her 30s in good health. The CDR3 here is CASSQDIPGSGANVLTF. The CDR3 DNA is TGTGCCAGCAGCCAAGATATTCCGGGGTCCGGGGCCAACGTCCTGACTTTC.